These 32 T cell receptor beta chains originate from one sample sequenced in a study of T cells in Graves' hyperthyroidism and ophthalmopathy (dated by TCRdb to about 2019). The library was generated by multiplex PCR. Data came from an Illumina HiSeq 2000. Amplification of TCR beta CDR3 regions was carried out from RNA transcripts. A first-round RT-PCR of the TCR CDR3 used the HTBI primer set with the Qiagen OneStep RT-PCR kit. TCRdb took the public reads, trimmed them with fastp at Q25, ran MiXCR for clone calling and kept in-frame beta chains. Under each unique CDR3 protein, matching rows form one entry showing the most common genes and DNA. The sample table lists a few hundred thousand distinct CDR3 sequences, over 15% of them with a count of one. Roughly 50% of the sample is in the top ten clones. Sample: blood. The receptors stem from a woman in her fifties or sixties with Graves' ophthalmopathy.

This clonotype turned up a few times. The chain employs TRBV9 and TRBJ2-3, with D uncertain. Germline assignment: CDR1 SGDLS and CDR2 YYNGEE. CDR3 size: 15 residues. Trimming stripped 0 bases from V and 0 bases from J, with 8 bases between. The CDR3 here is CASSVAPVSTDTQYF. CDR3 bases: TGTGCCAGCAGCGTAGCACCGGTTAGCACAGATACGCAGTATTTT.

This sequence joins TRBV6-1 and TRBJ1-6, with unresolved D. CDR3 size: 14 residues. V was shortened by 4 bases and J by 6 bases, with 10 bases between the two germline ends. CDR1 and CDR2 from the germline V gene are MNHNS and SASEGT. CDR3 residues: CASSGGQVNSPLHF. The CDR3 DNA follows: TGTGCCAGCAGTGGAGGCCAGGTTAATTCACCCCTCCACTTT.

In its sample, this clonotype was seen many times. The J gene is TRBJ2-7, the V gene TRBV7-2, with unresolved D. Germline values: CDR1 SGHTA, CDR2 FQGNSA. The V end lost 1 base, the J end lost 6 bases, and 10 bases lay between the germline ends. CDR3 size: 13 residues. The CDR3 DNA follows: TGTGCCAGCAGCTTAGTGGGGTGGGGCGAGCAGTACTTC. It yields the protein CASSLVGWGEQYF.

This clonotype was picked up a small number of times. V usage is TRBV3-1 and J usage is TRBJ1-5, with D hard to call. Between the trimmed V and J ends, which lost 1 base and 10 bases, there was a span of 8 bases. The CDR3 consists of 12 residues. Germline CDR1 and CDR2: LGHDT and YNNKEL (reference sequence). CDR3 nucleotide sequence: TGTGCCAGCAGCCAAGGCCGGGGACCCCAGCATTTT. Its translation: CASSQGRGPQHF. Combining the CDR3 with reference TRBV3-1 and TRBJ1-5 gives the whole variable domain DTAVSQTPKYLVTQMGNDKSIKCEQNLGHDTMYWYKQDSKKFLKIMFSYNNKELIINETVPNRFSPKSPDKAHLNLHINSLELGDSAVYFCASSQGRGPQHFGDGTRLSIL.

This clonotype was observed many times. V usage is TRBV6-1 and J usage is TRBJ1-4; 8 bases are shared with TRBD1. The trim removed 7 bases at V and 8 bases at J, leaving 6 bases unmatched. The CDR3 runs 13 residues. Germline lookup yields CDR1 MNHNS and CDR2 SASEGT. CDR3 sequence reads: CASKTGVKEKLFF. Here the CDR3 DNA reads TGTGCCAGCAAGACAGGGGTGAAGGAAAAACTGTTTTTT.

This clonotype was counted many times. The chain is built from TRBV11-2 and TRBJ2-7; 8 nucleotides line up with TRBD2. This CDR3 has 15 amino acids. CDR1 and CDR2 from the germline V gene are SGHAT and FQNNGV. The ends lost 1 base at V and 3 bases at J; junction bases unmatched: 5. CDR3 DNA sequence: TGTGCCAGCAGCTTAGGAGCGGGAGTAATCTACGAGCAGTACTTC. Encoded protein: CASSLGAGVIYEQYF.

With regard to this clonotype: A much more abundant neighbour one base away suggests this may be a read error. The DNA is omitted, as the CDR3 cannot be located on it reliably, and the CDR3 follows TCRdb's listing. The chain couples TRBV20-1 to TRBJ1-2; the table's D gene call, TRBD1, was not cross checked with the DNA. Germline V gene sequence: CDR1 DFQATT, CDR2 SNEGSKA (reference sequence). The CDR3 numbers 12 amino acids, ends counted. The CDR3: CSAPRVDYGCTF.

This chain connects TRBV30 to TRBJ2-5; 13 nucleotides agree with TRBD2. This CDR3 has 13 residues. Losses at the gene ends were 8 bases for V and 4 bases for J; bases not matched to a gene: 4. The germline CDR1 and CDR2 sequences are GTSNPN and SVGIG (reference sequence). CDR3 region: CAQRTSGGETQYF. The DNA for the CDR3 is TGTGCCCAAAGGACTAGCGGGGGAGAGACCCAGTACTTC. Full variable domain (missing parts from reference TRBV30 and TRBJ2-5): SQTIHQWPATLVQPVGSPLSLECTVEGTSNPNLYWYRQAAGRGLQLLFYSVGIGQISSEVPQNLSASRPQDRQFILSSKKLLLSDSGFYLCAQRTSGGETQYFGPGTRLLVL.

This clonotype was picked up a small number of times. This chain links TRBV29-1 with TRBJ2-6, with TRBD2 matching over 8 bases. The CDR3 loop spans 15 amino acids. With V trimmed by 6 bases and J by 0 bases, 4 bases remained unmatched. Germline assignment: CDR1 SQVTM and CDR2 ANQGSEA. This CDR3 reads CSVGSGSSGANVLTF. Here the CDR3 DNA reads TGCAGCGTCGGGAGCGGGAGCTCTGGGGCCAACGTCCTGACTTTC.

This sequence joins TRBV5-4 and TRBJ2-3; D might be TRBD1 (6 bases). V dropped 1 base and J dropped 3 bases, with 18 bases sitting between them. The CDR3 sequence is 17 residues long. Germline V gives CDR1 SGHNT, CDR2 YYREEE (reference sequence). CDR3 in amino acids: CASSLPPQGRSTDTQYF. The CDR3, as DNA: TGTGCCAGCAGCTTGCCGCCACAGGGTAGGAGTACAGATACGCAGTATTTT.

This clonotype was detected a few times. The chain employs TRBV18 and TRBJ1-3; no firm D call. This CDR3 has 16 residues. Trimming shortened V by 3 bases and J by 0 bases, and 12 bases separated the two germline ends. Germline values: CDR1 KGHSH, CDR2 LQKENI. CDR3 sequence reads: CASSPPPDGSGNTIYF. CDR3 DNA: TGTGCCAGCTCACCGCCTCCGGACGGCTCTGGAAACACCATATATTTT.

The V and J genes are TRBV4-1 and TRBJ1-5, with 7 bases that match TRBD1. Germline CDR1 is MGHRA and CDR2 is YSYEKL. The CDR3 runs 16 residues. J gave up 4 bases and V 0 bases, and 6 bases lay outside the gene matches. CDR3 in DNA: TGCGCCAGCAGCCAAGATCAGACAGGGAAAAATCAGCCCCAGCATTTT. Its translation: CASSQDQTGKNQPQHF.

In its sample, this clonotype was seen many times. The CDR3, as DNA: TGCAGTGCTAGAGATTATCACGGGCTTGATGAAGCTTTCTTT. Its protein is CSARDYHGLDEAFF. The chain carries TRBV20-1 and TRBJ1-1; D is undetermined. V gave up 0 bases and J gave up 7 bases, with 15 bases separating them. CDR3 length: 14 amino acids. Germline V gene data show CDR1 as DFQATT and CDR2 as SNEGSKA (reference sequence).

The chain uses TRBV7-2 and TRBJ2-2; 8 bases align to TRBD2. After removal of 5 bases from V and 4 bases from J, the junction contained 9 bases not matched to a gene. This CDR3 has 16 amino acids. The germline CDR1 and CDR2 sequences are SGHTA and FQGNSA. The CDR3 coding sequence is TGTGCCAGCAGCCCGACCACTAGCGGCGGCACCGGGGAGCTGTTTTTT. This sequence encodes CASSPTTSGGTGELFF.

The table lists this clonotype with many counts. V usage is TRBV7-2 and J usage is TRBJ2-7; a possible D gene is TRBD2 (5 bases). Per the germline V gene, CDR1 is SGHTA and CDR2 is FQGNSA. Deletions cut 2 bases from V and 0 bases from J, with 14 bases between. The CDR3 loop spans 16 amino acids. Here the CDR3 DNA reads TGTGCCAGCAGCTTATCCCAAGGACTCAGCTCCTACGAGCAGTACTTC. Its translation: CASSLSQGLSSYEQYF.

The CDR3 bases are TGTGCCAGCAGCTTCCGGGACAGGGGAGGAGAGACCCAGTACTTC. This gives the protein CASSFRDRGGETQYF. This chain connects TRBV7-2 to TRBJ2-5; 10 bases line up with TRBD1. Trimming at V came to 3 bases and at J to 4 bases, leaving 5 bases not matched to a gene. Germline V gives CDR1 SGHTA, CDR2 FQGNSA. CDR3 length: 15 amino acids.

The rearrangement uses TRBV7-9 and TRBJ1-6; D call uncertain. Germline CDR1 reads SEHNR; CDR2 reads FQNEAQ (reference sequence). Deletions cut 5 bases from V and 7 bases from J, with 15 bases between. The CDR3 runs 15 residues. This chain's CDR3 is CASSLRRARNSPLHF. DNA of the CDR3: TGTGCCAGCAGCCTCCGGCGGGCCAGAAATTCACCCCTCCACTTT.

This clonotype has more than one count but fewer than ten. This chain uses TRBV9 with TRBJ1-4; 8 bases line up with TRBD1. With V trimmed by 3 bases and J by 7 bases, 8 bases remained unmatched. Germline-derived CDR1 and CDR2 are SGDLS and YYNGEE. The CDR3 loop spans 15 amino acids. The CDR3 coding sequence is TGTGCCAGCAGCGCCTCTCAGGGGGCGGGTGAAAAACTGTTTTTT. Its translation: CASSASQGAGEKLFF.

This clonotype was seen ten or more times. The V gene is TRBV5-8, the J gene TRBJ2-7, with D maybe TRBD2 (5 bases). V lost 0 bases, J lost 6 bases, and 16 bases lay in between. The CDR3 contains 15 residues. CDR1 SGHTS and CDR2 YDEGEE come from the germline V gene. This CDR3 reads CASSLEGSRAGEQYF. CDR3 sequence (DNA): TGTGCCAGCAGCTTGGAAGGGTCGCGGGCTGGCGAGCAGTACTTC.

This clonotype was seen ten or more times. This chain joins TRBV6-1 and TRBJ2-3, with 10 positions matching TRBD1. Germline CDR1 reads MNHNS; CDR2 reads SASEGT. The J segment lost 2 bases and the V segment lost 3 bases, leaving 2 bases of the junction unmatched. There are 15 residues in the CDR3. The CDR3, as DNA: TGTGCCAGCAGTGACGGACAGGGGGTCACAGATACGCAGTATTTT. Translated: CASSDGQGVTDTQYF.

This clonotype occurred many times. V is TRBV6-6 and J is TRBJ1-5, with TRBD1 matching 9 bases. CDR1 MNHNY and CDR2 SVGAGI come from the germline V gene (reference sequence). There are 18 residues in the CDR3. The trim removed 0 bases at V and 1 base at J, leaving 7 bases unmatched. CDR3: CASSYSTTGGGSNQPQHF. CDR3 in DNA: TGTGCCAGCAGTTACTCCACAACAGGGGGCGGCAGCAATCAGCCCCAGCATTTT.

This clonotype was picked up many times. The CDR3 here is CASSVERGADTQYF. CDR3 in DNA: TGTGCCAGCAGTGTAGAGAGGGGTGCAGATACGCAGTATTTT. The chain uses TRBV2 and TRBJ2-3, with D perhaps given as TRBD1 or TRBD2 (5 bases each). Trimming left V 4 bases short and J 4 bases short, with 12 bases between. The V gene's germline CDR1 is SNHLY and CDR2 FYNNEI. The CDR3 runs 14 residues.

This clonotype was seen ten or more times. The chain combines TRBV7-2 with TRBJ2-2; the D is unclear. The V end was cut by 2 bases, the J end by 2 bases, with 12 bases between. This CDR3 has 16 amino acids. CDR1 SGHTA and CDR2 FQGNSA come from the germline V gene. The CDR3 loop is CASSLFSGQNTGELFF. Written as DNA, the CDR3 is TGTGCCAGCAGCTTATTCTCAGGTCAAAACACCGGGGAGCTGTTTTTT.

This clonotype appeared many times. The rearrangement links TRBV11-2 to TRBJ2-1; tentatively, D is TRBD2 (5 bases). V lost 2 bases and J 7 bases, leaving 12 bases between the germline ends. CDR3 length equals 14 residues. Germline V lookup: CDR1 SGHAT, CDR2 FQNNGV. DNA for the CDR3: TGTGCCAGCAGCTTATGGGAGCGGCCTAATGAGCAGTTCTTC. Amino acids: CASSLWERPNEQFF.

Many counts were recorded for this clonotype. The rearrangement uses TRBV12-3 or TRBV12-4 and TRBJ2-5; D is unclear. V lost 5 bases and J lost 1, with 8 bases in between. CDR3 length equals 13 residues. The CDR3 DNA follows: TGTGCCAGCAGTCGACGGGTCCAAGAGACCCAGTACTTC. Translated: CASSRRVQETQYF.

V is TRBV7-9 and J is TRBJ1-5; unclear D gene. The CDR3 contains 13 residues. With 8 bases removed from V and 3 bases from J, the gap between germline ends came to 11 bases. Germline V CDR1 and CDR2: SEHNR, FQNEAQ (reference sequence). The CDR3 DNA reads TGTGCCAGCCAGAGGGCAGCCAATCAGCCCCAGCATTTT. This sequence encodes CASQRAANQPQHF.

The genes are TRBV15 and TRBJ2-5, with D perhaps matching TRBD2 (6 bases). Germline loops: CDR1 LNHNV, CDR2 YYDKDF (reference sequence). The CDR3 runs 14 residues. Trimming took off 1 base at V and 6 bases at J, with 12 bases between the two ends. Here the CDR3 DNA reads TGTGCCACCAGCAGAGGGGGGGTATCAAAGACCCAGTACTTC. It specifies CATSRGGVSKTQYF.

This clonotype showed up many times. CDR3 DNA sequence: TGCGCCAGCAGCCGGGCAGAGAGACAGGGGAGCTATGGCTACACCTTC. Protein sequence: CASSRAERQGSYGYTF. V gene TRBV5-1 combines with J gene TRBJ1-2; TRBD1 agrees at 8 bases. V was clipped by 4 bases and J by 4 bases; unmatched bases: 12. The CDR3 spans 16 residues. CDR1 and CDR2 (germline): SGHRS, YFSETQ.

The chain recombines TRBV7-2 with TRBJ2-5, with 14 bases identical to TRBD2. Germline V lookup: CDR1 SGHTA, CDR2 FQGNSA. The CDR3 contains 17 residues. After removal of 2 bases from V and 5 bases from J, the junction contained 7 bases not matched to a gene. CDR3 residues: CASSLQGLAGVFETQYF. The CDR3 nucleotides are TGTGCCAGCAGCTTACAGGGACTAGCGGGAGTATTTGAGACCCAGTACTTC.

In this sample, this clonotype turned up many times. This chain uses TRBV7-2 with TRBJ2-1; the D is unclear. The germline CDR1 and CDR2 sequences are SGHTA and FQGNSA. The CDR3 length is 11 residues. Trimming removed 8 bases at V and 3 bases at J, with 5 bases between. Here the CDR3 reads CASSYYNEQFF. The CDR3, as DNA: TGTGCCAGCTCCTACTACAATGAGCAGTTCTTC.

There are many counts of this clonotype. The J gene is TRBJ2-1, the V gene TRBV7-2; no clear D. Trimming left V 5 bases short and J 0 bases short, with 14 bases between. Germline V gene sequence: CDR1 SGHTA, CDR2 FQGNSA. This CDR3 has 16 residues. For the CDR3, the DNA is TGTGCCAGCAGCGGCGTCTTGAGCAGCTCCTACAATGAGCAGTTCTTC. It yields the protein CASSGVLSSSYNEQFF.

In its sample, this clonotype was seen many times. The V call is TRBV5-6, the J call TRBJ1-1; the D gene is possibly TRBD1 (5 bases). Germline loops: CDR1 SGHDT, CDR2 YYEEEE. Deletions cut 1 base from V and 0 bases from J, with 10 bases between. The CDR3 runs to 15 residues. The CDR3 protein is CASSLNRRVNTEAFF. CDR3 bases: TGTGCCAGCAGCTTGAATCGCAGGGTGAACACTGAAGCTTTCTTT. The full variable domain, its missing parts supplied by reference TRBV5-6 and TRBJ1-1, is DAGVTQSPTHLIKTRGQQVTLRCSPKSGHDTVSWYQQALGQGPQFIFQYYEEEERQRGNFPDRFSGHQFPNYSSELNVNALLLGDSALYLCASSLNRRVNTEAFFGQGTRLTVV.